This T cell receptor (beta chain) was sequenced during a study of cytomegalovirus exposure and HLA in healthy donors. The study, taken as a whole, reports: Reported results showed that the classifier diagnosed cytomegalovirus status with high specificity and sensitivity. Usually a TCR sequence was rare, but some public TCRs were found in many donors. Researchers catalogued about 150 TCR beta chains as cytomegalovirus-associated.

Comment on this clone: What it binds is not known.

The repertoire was sequenced with immunoSEQ multiplex PCR; TCRdb's copy has only in-frame clones and lacks some. This table holds 89,000 or so clones, 90% to 95% found once. CDR1 SNHLY and CDR2 FYNNEI come from the germline V gene. V was clipped by 6 bases and J by 4 bases, with 15 bases between them. The length of the CDR3 is 14 residues. The sample comprised PBMCs. The chain uses TRBV2 and TRBJ1-1; no clear D. This TCR derives from a woman aged 25 to 39 in good health and CMV-seropositive. CDR3 DNA sequence: TGTGCCAGCAGGGTAGAGGGCGGCACCACTGAAGCTTTCTTT. Its translation: CASRVEGGTTEAFF.